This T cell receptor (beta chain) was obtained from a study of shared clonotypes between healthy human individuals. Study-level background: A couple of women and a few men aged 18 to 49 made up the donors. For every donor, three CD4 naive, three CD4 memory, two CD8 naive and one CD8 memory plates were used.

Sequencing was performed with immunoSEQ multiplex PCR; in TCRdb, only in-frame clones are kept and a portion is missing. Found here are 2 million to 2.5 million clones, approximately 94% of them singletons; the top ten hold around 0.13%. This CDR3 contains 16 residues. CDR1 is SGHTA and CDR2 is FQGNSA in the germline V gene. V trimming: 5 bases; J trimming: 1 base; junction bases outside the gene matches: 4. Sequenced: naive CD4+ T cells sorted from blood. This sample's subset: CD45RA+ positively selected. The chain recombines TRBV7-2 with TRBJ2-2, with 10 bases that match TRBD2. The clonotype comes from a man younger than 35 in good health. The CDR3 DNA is TGTGCCAGCAGCACCTGGACTAGCGGGAACACCGGGGAGCTGTTTTTT. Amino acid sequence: CASSTWTSGNTGELFF.